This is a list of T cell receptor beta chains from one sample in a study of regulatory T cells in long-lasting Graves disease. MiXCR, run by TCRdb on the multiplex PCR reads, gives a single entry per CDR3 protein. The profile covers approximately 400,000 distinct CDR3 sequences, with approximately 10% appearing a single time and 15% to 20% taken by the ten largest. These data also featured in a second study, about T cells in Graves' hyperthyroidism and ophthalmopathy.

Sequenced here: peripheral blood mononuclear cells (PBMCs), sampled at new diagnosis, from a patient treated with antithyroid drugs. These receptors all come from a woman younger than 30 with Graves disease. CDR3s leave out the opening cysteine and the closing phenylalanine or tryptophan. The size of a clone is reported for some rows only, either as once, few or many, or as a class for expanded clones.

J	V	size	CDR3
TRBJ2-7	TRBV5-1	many	ASSFEGTGPYEQY
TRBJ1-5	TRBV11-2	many	ASSLNVGQPQH
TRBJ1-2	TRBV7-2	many	ASSERRARNYGYT
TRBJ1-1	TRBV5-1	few	ASSLLGPGTALHRSTEAF
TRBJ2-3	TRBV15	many	ATSLLAGVTDTQY
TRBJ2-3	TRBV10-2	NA	ASSVSLAGGTDTQY
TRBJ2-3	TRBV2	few	ASSGDLTDTQY
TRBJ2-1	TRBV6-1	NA	ASSYGQGSI
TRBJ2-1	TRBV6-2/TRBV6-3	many	ASRNGGISSNEQF
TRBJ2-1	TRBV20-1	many	SASRQAYNEQF
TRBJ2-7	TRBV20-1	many	SARDPGGSSYEQY
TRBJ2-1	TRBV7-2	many	ASSPELLAEQANEQF
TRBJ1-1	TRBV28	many	ASSLMGNLNTEAF
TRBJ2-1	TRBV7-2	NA	ASSATQGEQF
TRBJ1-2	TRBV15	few	ATSRDRYGYT
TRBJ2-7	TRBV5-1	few	ASSLTSGSKGEQY
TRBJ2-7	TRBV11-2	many	ASSLGAGAAYEQY
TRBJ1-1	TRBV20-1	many	SARAGVGTEAF
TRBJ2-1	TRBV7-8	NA	ASSPNRVGYNEQF
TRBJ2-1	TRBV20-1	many	SASKAGTYNEQF
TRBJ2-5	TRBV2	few	ASSQEVLRRSLPIETQY
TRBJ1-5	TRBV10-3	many	AISESRDMNQPQH
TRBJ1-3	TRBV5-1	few	ASSPNSPGWVSGNTIY
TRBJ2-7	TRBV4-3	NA	ASSPTHDREQY
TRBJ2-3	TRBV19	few	ASSYSSGAQY
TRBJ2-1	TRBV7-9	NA	ASSLELGESYNEQF
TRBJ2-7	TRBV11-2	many	ASSTGLALDEQY
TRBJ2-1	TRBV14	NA	ASSLLVGGSYNEQF
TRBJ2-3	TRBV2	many	ASSEGTSSTDTQY
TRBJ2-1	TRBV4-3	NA	ASSQDRGDSYNEQF
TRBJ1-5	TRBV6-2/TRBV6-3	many	ASNRTPSRNQPQH
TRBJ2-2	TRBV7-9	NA	ASSPSGQNTGELF
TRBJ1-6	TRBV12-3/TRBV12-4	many	ASSLRQPNSPLH
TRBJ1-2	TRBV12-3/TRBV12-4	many	ASTGTSPLVYGYT
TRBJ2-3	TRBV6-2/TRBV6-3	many	ASSYNGTSGVSDTQY
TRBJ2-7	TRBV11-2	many	ASSHSTSFYEQY
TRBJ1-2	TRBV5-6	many	ASSLRADSTNYGYT
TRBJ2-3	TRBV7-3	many	ASSLWASGGSTDTQY
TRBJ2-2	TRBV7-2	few	ASSLRQGVLGGGELF
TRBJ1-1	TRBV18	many	ASSPLAGVPFLGTEAF
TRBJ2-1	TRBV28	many	ASSFTPWASGRTEQF